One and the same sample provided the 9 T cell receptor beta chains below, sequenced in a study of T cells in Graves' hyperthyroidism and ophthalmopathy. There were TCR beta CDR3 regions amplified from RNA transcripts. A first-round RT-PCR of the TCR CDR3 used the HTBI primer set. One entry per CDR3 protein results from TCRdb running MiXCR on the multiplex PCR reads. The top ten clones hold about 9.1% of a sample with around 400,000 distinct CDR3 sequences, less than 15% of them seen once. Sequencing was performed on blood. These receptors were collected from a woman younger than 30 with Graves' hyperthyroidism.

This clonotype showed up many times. The CDR3 reads CSARDLQREILYNEQFF. The CDR3 coding sequence is TGCAGTGCTAGAGATTTGCAGCGGGAGATTCTCTACAATGAGCAGTTCTTC. This chain connects TRBV20-1 to TRBJ2-1, with 8 bases fitting TRBD2. V gave up 0 bases and J gave up 3 bases; unmatched junction bases: 10. The CDR3 runs 17 residues. Germline CDR1 is DFQATT and CDR2 is SNEGSKA (reference sequence).

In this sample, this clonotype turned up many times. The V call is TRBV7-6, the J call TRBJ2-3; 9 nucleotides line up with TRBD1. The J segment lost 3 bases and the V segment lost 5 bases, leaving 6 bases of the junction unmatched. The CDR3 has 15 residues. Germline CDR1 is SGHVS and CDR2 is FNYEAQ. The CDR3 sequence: CASSMGQGRTDTQYF. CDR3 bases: TGTGCCAGCAGCATGGGACAGGGTAGAACAGATACGCAGTATTTT.

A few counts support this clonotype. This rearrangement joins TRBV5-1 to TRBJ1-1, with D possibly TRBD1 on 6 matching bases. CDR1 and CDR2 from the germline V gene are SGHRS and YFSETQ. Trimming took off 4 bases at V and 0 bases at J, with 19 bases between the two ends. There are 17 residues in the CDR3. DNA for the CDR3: TGCGCCAGCAGCGTCGCCGGAACAGGGACCATGAACACTGAAGCTTTCTTT. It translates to CASSVAGTGTMNTEAFF.

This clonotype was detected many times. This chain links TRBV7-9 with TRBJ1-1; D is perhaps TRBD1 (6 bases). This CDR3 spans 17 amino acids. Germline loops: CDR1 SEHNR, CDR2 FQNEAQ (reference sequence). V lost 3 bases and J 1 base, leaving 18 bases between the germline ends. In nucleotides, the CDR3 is TGTGCCAGCAGCTTGCGCCCGCCGGGACATAGGAACACTGAAGCTTTCTTT. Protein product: CASSLRPPGHRNTEAFF. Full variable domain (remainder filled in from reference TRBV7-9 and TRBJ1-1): DTGVSQNPRHKITKRGQNVTFRCDPISEHNRLYWYRQTLGQGPEFLTYFQNEAQLEKSRLLSDRFSAERPKGSFSTLEIQRTEQGDSAMYLCASSLRPPGHRNTEAFFGQGTRLTVV.

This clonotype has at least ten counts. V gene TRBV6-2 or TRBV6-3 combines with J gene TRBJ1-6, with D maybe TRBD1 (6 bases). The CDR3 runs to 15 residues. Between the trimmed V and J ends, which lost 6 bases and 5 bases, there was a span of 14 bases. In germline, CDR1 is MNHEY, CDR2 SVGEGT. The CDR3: CASRRPTGNNSPLHF. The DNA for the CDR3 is TGTGCCAGCAGAAGACCGACAGGAAATAATTCACCCCTCCACTTT.

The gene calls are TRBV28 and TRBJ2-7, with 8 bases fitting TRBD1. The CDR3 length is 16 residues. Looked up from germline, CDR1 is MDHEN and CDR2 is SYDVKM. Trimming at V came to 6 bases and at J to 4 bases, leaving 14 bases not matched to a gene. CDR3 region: CASSQTPGQGGYEQYF. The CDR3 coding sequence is TGTGCCAGCAGCCAAACCCCAGGACAGGGTGGGTACGAGCAGTACTTC.

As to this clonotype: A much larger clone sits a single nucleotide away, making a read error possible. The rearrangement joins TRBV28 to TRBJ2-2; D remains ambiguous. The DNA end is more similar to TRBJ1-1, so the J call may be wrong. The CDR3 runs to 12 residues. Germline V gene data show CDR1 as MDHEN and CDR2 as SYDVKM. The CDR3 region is CACSSSPRGAFF. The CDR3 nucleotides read TGTGCCTGCAGTTCATCCCCCCGGGGAGCTTTCTTT.

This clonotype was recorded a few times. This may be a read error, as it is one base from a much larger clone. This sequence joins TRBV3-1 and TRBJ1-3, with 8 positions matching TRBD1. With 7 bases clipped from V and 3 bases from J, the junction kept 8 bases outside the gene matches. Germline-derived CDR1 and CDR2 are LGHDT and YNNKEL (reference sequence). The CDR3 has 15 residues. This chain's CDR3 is CASNHRGDGGNTIYF. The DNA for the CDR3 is TGTGCCAGCAACCACAGGGGGGACGGTGGAAACACCATATATTTT.

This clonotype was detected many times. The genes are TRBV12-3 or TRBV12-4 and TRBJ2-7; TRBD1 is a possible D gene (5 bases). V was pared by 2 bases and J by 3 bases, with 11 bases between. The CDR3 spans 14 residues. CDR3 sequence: CASSLRQTIYEQYF. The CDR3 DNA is TGTGCCAGCAGTTTACGACAGACCATCTACGAGCAGTACTTC.